The sample holds many counts of the clone carrying this T cell receptor (beta chain). Its target is not known. The data derive from a study of identical twins. This CDR3 comprises 16 residues. V lost 2 bases and J lost 4, with 15 bases in between. The germline V gene encodes CDR1 SGHAT and CDR2 FQNNGV. TCRdb reanalysed the 5' RACE reads using MiXCR and keeps one entry per CDR3 protein. The sample lists about 250,000 distinct CDR3 sequences, 7.5% occurring once. Study-wide points: Surplus twin overlap in beta out-of-frame sequences was less pronounced.

These sequences were also reported in another study, on yellow fever vaccine responses in identical twins. In that study: The T cell response to vaccination in identical twins was reportedly partly convergent and partly personalized.

The specimen was CD8+ T cells sorted from blood. This rearrangement joins TRBV11-2 to TRBJ2-1; unclear D gene. This TCR came from a woman under 30 in good health. The CDR3 loop is CASSLFPARRYNEQFF. The DNA for the CDR3 is TGTGCCAGCAGCTTATTCCCGGCTAGGCGGTACAATGAGCAGTTCTTC.